The 5 T cell receptor beta chains listed next were all sequenced from one sample in a study of early T cells in non-severe SARS-CoV-2 infection. Using its own MiXCR run on the 5' RACE reads, TCRdb lists one record per CDR3 protein. The sample carries roughly 76,000 distinct CDR3 sequences, 12% recorded once. The sequencing input was whole blood. The receptors were sampled from an adult who was a healthcare worker with PCR-confirmed SARS-CoV-2 infection or an uninfected control (not recorded which).

This clonotype was recorded once. The chain links TRBV7-9 to TRBJ1-1; maybe TRBD1 (6 bases). V lost 5 bases and J lost 5, with 9 bases in between. Germline V gives CDR1 SEHNR, CDR2 FQNEAQ (reference sequence). This CDR3 contains 12 residues. CDR3 DNA sequence: TGTGCCAGCAGCAAGGGGGGGACTGAAGCTTTCTTT. This gives the protein CASSKGGTEAFF.

This clonotype was observed a few times. CDR3 sequence reads: CASSSDLTLSYEQYF. CDR3 DNA: TGTGCCAGCAGCTCTGACCTGACCCTCTCCTACGAGCAGTACTTC. This chain links TRBV7-6 with TRBJ2-7; D is unclear. CDR1 is SGHVS and CDR2 is FNYEAQ in the germline V gene. The CDR3 loop spans 15 amino acids. V lost 4 bases to trimming and J lost 0 bases, with 13 bases between them. Looking up the rest from reference TRBV7-6 and TRBJ2-7 gives the full variable domain: GAGVSQSPRYKVTKRGQDVALRCDPISGHVSLYWYRQALGQGPEFLTYFNYEAQQDKSGLPNDRFSAERPEGSISTLTIQRTEQRDSAMYRCASSSDLTLSYEQYFGPGTRLTVT.

This clonotype was seen more than once but under ten times. The V and J genes are TRBV20-1 and TRBJ2-1; D possibly corresponds to TRBD2 (5 bases). The CDR3 totals 15 residues. Deletions cut 0 bases from V and 9 bases from J, with 18 bases between. Germline loops: CDR1 DFQATT, CDR2 SNEGSKA (reference sequence). The CDR3 nucleotides are TGCAGTGCTAGAGATCTAGGGCTGGCGGCGGGTGAGCAGTTCTTC. This translates into CSARDLGLAAGEQFF.

The rearrangement joins TRBV12-5 to TRBJ1-1; 8 bases agree with TRBD1. The CDR3 loop spans 17 amino acids. Germline lookup yields CDR1 LGHNT and CDR2 FRNRAP. V was clipped by 1 base and J by 4 bases; unmatched bases: 11. The CDR3 is CASGLGPGTGGGTEAFF. The CDR3 region has the DNA TGTGCTAGTGGTTTGGGCCCTGGGACAGGCGGGGGCACTGAAGCTTTCTTT.

This clonotype was counted many times. V and J are TRBV14 and TRBJ2-4, with D maybe TRBD2 (6 bases). CDR3 length equals 16 residues. V lost 0 bases and J 0 bases, leaving 9 bases between the germline ends. Germline V gives CDR1 SGHDN, CDR2 FVKESK. The CDR3 reads CASSQEVGGAKNIQYF. CDR3 sequence (DNA): TGTGCCAGCAGCCAAGAGGTCGGGGGAGCCAAAAACATTCAGTACTTC.